This TCR beta chain was recovered during a study of pediatric ulcerative colitis. Study-wide results and caveats: A couple of rectal CDR3 clonotypes occurred in all ulcerative colitis patients. Ulcerative colitis patients shared more blood-rectal clones than controls.

This CDR3 comprises 14 residues. Trimming took off 6 bases at V and 5 bases at J, with 16 bases between the two ends. In germline, CDR1 is LNHDA, CDR2 SQIVND (reference sequence). Of note for this clone: Its antigen is not identified.

Clones were read by immunoSEQ multiplex PCR, and TCRdb kept only the in-frame ones, dropping some. This table holds about 32,000 clones, 82% found once. The V gene is TRBV19, the J gene TRBJ1-1, with D possibly TRBD1 on 5 matching bases. Source material: blood. The sequence came from a boy aged 5-17 years with severe ulcerative colitis. The CDR3 DNA reads as TGTGCCAGTAGCCAAACTCGGACATCTACTGAAGCTTTCTTT. Its protein is CASSQTRTSTEAFF.